This T cell receptor beta chain is drawn from a study of CD8+CD57+ T cells in acquired aplastic anemia. TCR beta VDJ and CDR3 profiling used genomic DNA as template. TCRdb re-derived calls from the reads in MiXCR, one entry per CDR3 protein. The sample includes under 40,000 distinct CDR3 sequences, approximately 73% of them seen just once. Notes on the study in general: CD8+ Simpson's diversity in patients was not significantly different from that in controls.

The CDR3 is made up of 14 amino acids. CDR1 ENHRY and CDR2 SYGVKD come from the germline V gene. Trimming left V 4 bases short and J 2 bases short, with 12 bases between. Turning to this clonotype: The antigen remains undetermined.

This rearrangement joins TRBV10-3 to TRBJ2-7; D gene unclear. The origin of this receptor is a human donor in good health, serving as a control. The sample consisted of sorted CD4+, CD8+, or CD8+CD57+ T cells (not recorded which) from PBMCs. The CDR3: CAISAQESPYEQYF. The CDR3 DNA is TGTGCCATCAGTGCGCAGGAGTCCCCCTACGAGCAGTACTTC.